These T cell receptor beta chains were read from a single sample in a study of control samples from healthy donors and cancer patients. Generated by immunoSEQ multiplex PCR, the TCRdb table keeps only in-frame clones and is missing some. The table shows roughly 120,000 clones, with around 91% occurring only once. The sample comprised PBMCs. All receptors derive from a woman between 50 and 59 years old with colorectal cancer. Each CDR3 is given with its conserved first and last residue.

J: TRBJ2-1
V: TRBV29-1
CDR3: CSYSGGASYNEQFF

J: TRBJ1-4
V: TRBV2
CDR3: CASRIQGLFEKLFF

J: TRBJ2-3
V: TRBV7-2
CDR3: CASSLGASGGPQDTQYF

J: TRBJ1-1
V: TRBV10-3
CDR3: CAISARQGQNTEAFF

J: TRBJ2-1
V: TRBV18
CDR3: CASSPRQRGEGVSAYNEQFF

J: TRBJ2-3
V: TRBV7-2
CDR3: CASSSLTMDTQYF

J: TRBJ1-4
V: TRBV7-8
CDR3: CASSSARASGELFF

J: TRBJ1-1
V: TRBV9
CDR3: CASSVVTGRASYTGTEAFF

J: TRBJ1-6
V: TRBV5-5
CDR3: CASSTGTAYDNSPLHF

J: TRBJ1-6
V: TRBV7-7
CDR3: CASSLGSGDPLLSALHF

J: TRBJ1-6
V: TRBV2
CDR3: CASSWGPSSPLHF

J: TRBJ2-3
V: TRBV13
CDR3: CASSLEGTDTQYF

J: TRBJ2-2
V: TRBV3-1/TRBV3-2
CDR3: CASSYIRSGGGELFF

J: TRBJ1-4
V: TRBV2
CDR3: CASRRQGTNEKLFF

J: TRBJ1-2
V: TRBV30
CDR3: CAWSAGGILLGYTF

J: TRBJ1-2
V: TRBV6-6
CDR3: CASRPEGGGGYTF

J: TRBJ1-1
V: TRBV28
CDR3: CASSPPPGGKDEAFF

J: TRBJ2-2
V: TRBV19
CDR3: CASSYYSGLAAISNTGELFF

J: TRBJ1-2
V: TRBV6-5
CDR3: CASRTDRGPHGYTF

J: TRBJ1-1
V: TRBV27
CDR3: CASSMRGKDTEAFF

J: TRBJ2-4
V: TRBV18
CDR3: CASSPPGSRFVQYF

J: TRBJ2-3
V: TRBV16
CDR3: CASSRGTLPSTDTQYF

J: TRBJ2-7
V: TRBV5-6
CDR3: CASSLGGISYEQYF

J: TRBJ1-4
V: TRBV28
CDR3: CASTLVGAAEKLFF

J: TRBJ2-1
V: TRBV9
CDR3: CASSGRTSGGPYNEQFF

J: TRBJ2-5
V: TRBV5-4
CDR3: CASSLSRFEETQYF

J: TRBJ1-4
V: TRBV6-5
CDR3: CASSLLTGGGEKLFF

J: TRBJ1-5
V: TRBV12-5
CDR3: CASVREGYGPQHF

J: TRBJ1-3
V: TRBV6-2/TRBV6-3
CDR3: CASSTGTEPGNTIYF

J: TRBJ2-7
V: TRBV6-5
CDR3: CASSYAGVSTNEQYF

J: TRBJ1-4
V: TRBV3-1/TRBV3-2
CDR3: CASSTLPPRTGSEKLFF

J: TRBJ1-5
V: TRBV2
CDR3: CASSEGLPSQPQHF